Shown below are 5 T cell receptor beta chains from a single sample sequenced in a study of blood T cell repertoires in COVID-19. Sequenced by immunoSEQ multiplex PCR; TCRdb stores in-frame clones only, minus some. The sample includes around 140,000 clones, 78% of them seen just once. Sequenced sample: PBMCs or T cells enriched from blood (not recorded which). The receptors here all came from a woman aged 50 to 65 who had recovered from COVID-19.

The chain uses TRBV19 and TRBJ2-5; 8 nucleotides agree with TRBD2. The junction had 11 bases not matched to a gene; V was cut back by 4 bases and J by 1 base. The germline gives CDR1 LNHDA, CDR2 SQIVND (reference sequence). The CDR3 is 17 amino acids. In DNA, the CDR3 is TGTGCCAGTAGTAGGACCCGGGGGGGAACTTCCCAAGAGACCCAGTACTTC. This sequence encodes CASSRTRGGTSQETQYF.

The chain combines TRBV11-2 with TRBJ1-6, with 7 positions matching TRBD1. V gave up 6 bases and J gave up 9 bases; unmatched junction bases: 11. This CDR3 spans 15 amino acids. Germline V gene data show CDR1 as SGHAT and CDR2 as FQNNGV. The CDR3 DNA sequence: TGTGCCAGCAGGCGTACCGGGACAGTCCCTTCACCCCTCCACTTT. It translates to CASRRTGTVPSPLHF.

J is TRBJ1-2 and V is TRBV3-1 (or the pseudogene TRBV3-2), with 7 nucleotides matching TRBD1. Per germline, CDR1 LGHDT and CDR2 YNNKEL (reference sequence). V gave up 4 bases and J gave up 2 bases; unmatched junction bases: 7. CDR3 length equals 15 residues. The DNA of the CDR3 is TGTGCCAGCAGCCGGCCCGGACAGGAGAACTATGGCTACACCTTC. It codes for CASSRPGQENYGYTF.

J is TRBJ2-5 and V is TRBV5-1; a weak D match, TRBD1 (6 bases). The length of the CDR3 is 15 residues. The germline V gene has CDR1 SGHRS and CDR2 YFSETQ. V was shortened by 4 bases and J by 1 base, with 14 bases between the two germline ends. The CDR3 sequence is CASSITGQPQETQYF. The CDR3 DNA sequence: TGCGCCAGCAGCATTACCGGACAGCCCCAAGAGACCCAGTACTTC. The full variable domain, in which reference TRBV5-1 and TRBJ2-5 provide the parts outside the CDR3, is KAGVTQTPRYLIKTRGQQVTLSCSPISGHRSVSWYQQTPGQGLQFLFEYFSETQRNKGNFPGRFSGRQFSNSRSEMNVSTLELGDSALYLCASSITGQPQETQYFGPGTRLLVL.

The chain recombines TRBV3-1 (or the pseudogene TRBV3-2) with TRBJ1-5; D possibly corresponds to TRBD1 (6 bases). The ends were cut back, 1 base at V and 2 bases at J, with 12 bases in the middle. This CDR3 region has 16 residues. Germline V gene lookup returns CDR1 LGHDT and CDR2 YNNKEL (reference sequence). This CDR3 reads CASSQGLTGGNQPQHF. Written as DNA, the CDR3 is TGTGCCAGCAGCCAAGGTTTGACAGGAGGCAATCAGCCCCAGCATTTT.